The rows below give T cell receptor beta chains drawn from one sample of a study of shared clonotypes between healthy human individuals. The protocol was immunoSEQ multiplex PCR, while the TCRdb copy is restricted to in-frame clones and leaves out a portion. The repertoire includes around 600,000 clones, roughly 98% of them detected once, and 0.25% to 0.35% sits in the top ten. The sample comprised naive CD8+ T cells sorted from blood. The receptors were gathered from a man in his thirties or forties in good health. Both conserved end residues are part of each CDR3. The D gene is left open where the match is weak. Clone size is stated in some rows and not others, as once, few, many or a class when expanded.

d_gene: .; j_gene: TRBJ2-2; v_gene: TRBV7-8; abundance: .; CDR3nt: TGTGCCAGCAGCTCGGACAGCCTACTTACCACCGGGGAGCTGTTTTTT; CDR3aa: CASSSDSLLTTGELFF
d_gene: .; j_gene: TRBJ2-7; v_gene: TRBV7-3; abundance: .; CDR3nt: TGTGCCAGCAGCTTATCCACCCACGAGCAGTACTTC; CDR3aa: CASSLSTHEQYF
d_gene: .; j_gene: TRBJ2-7; v_gene: TRBV5-4; abundance: .; CDR3nt: TGTGCCAGCAGCTTGGCCGTTTCGGCCTACGAGCAGTACTTC; CDR3aa: CASSLAVSAYEQYF
d_gene: TRBD1; j_gene: TRBJ2-7; v_gene: TRBV11-2; abundance: .; CDR3nt: TGTGCCAGCAGCTTCCAAGGGGGCATTGGGTACGAGCAGTACTTC; CDR3aa: CASSFQGGIGYEQYF
d_gene: .; j_gene: TRBJ2-7; v_gene: TRBV10-1; abundance: .; CDR3nt: TGCGCCAGCAGTGAGACGGAGGGCCAGGAGCAGTACTTC; CDR3aa: CASSETEGQEQYF
d_gene: TRBD2; j_gene: TRBJ2-1; v_gene: TRBV7-9; abundance: .; CDR3nt: TGTGCCAGCATCTTCGGACTAGCGGGAGGAAAGGATGAGCAGTTCTTC; CDR3aa: CASIFGLAGGKDEQFF
d_gene: TRBD1; j_gene: TRBJ2-1; v_gene: TRBV7-6; abundance: .; CDR3nt: TGTGCCAGCAGCTTAGCGAATACAGGGGCAGGGGACAATGAGCAGTTCTTC; CDR3aa: CASSLANTGAGDNEQFF
d_gene: .; j_gene: TRBJ1-1; v_gene: TRBV15; abundance: .; CDR3nt: TGTGCCACAACCAGGGTGGAGAACACTGAAGCTTTCTTT; CDR3aa: CATTRVENTEAFF
d_gene: .; j_gene: TRBJ2-7; v_gene: TRBV27; abundance: .; CDR3nt: TGTGCCAGCAGTCTGACACTCCCTGGCCACGAGCAGTACTTC; CDR3aa: CASSLTLPGHEQYF
d_gene: .; j_gene: TRBJ1-1; v_gene: TRBV7-9; abundance: .; CDR3nt: TGTGCCAGCAGCTTACTACTTGGGGCGCAGGGGAACACTGAAGCTTTCTTT; CDR3aa: CASSLLLGAQGNTEAFF
d_gene: TRBD1; j_gene: TRBJ1-1; v_gene: TRBV19; abundance: once; CDR3nt: TGTGCCAGTAGTACAGGGGGCGCAACTGAAGCTTTCTTT; CDR3aa: CASSTGGATEAFF
d_gene: .; j_gene: TRBJ1-1; v_gene: TRBV28; abundance: .; CDR3nt: TGTGCCAGCAGTCTCAGGGAAGAGGTCCTATTTTCTGAAGCTTTCTTT; CDR3aa: CASSLREEVLFSEAFF
d_gene: TRBD1; j_gene: TRBJ1-1; v_gene: TRBV6-6; abundance: once; CDR3nt: TGTGCCAGCAGTTACACGACAGGGGTAGGCACTGAAGCTTTCTTT; CDR3aa: CASSYTTGVGTEAFF
d_gene: .; j_gene: TRBJ2-7; v_gene: TRBV9; abundance: .; CDR3nt: TGTGCCAGCAGCGTAGCTACGACGGACGAGCAGTACTTC; CDR3aa: CASSVATTDEQYF
d_gene: TRBD2; j_gene: TRBJ2-7; v_gene: TRBV10-3; abundance: .; CDR3nt: TGTGCCATCAGTGAGCCCGGACTAGCGGGAGATTTTTCTCGGTACGAGCAGTACTTC; CDR3aa: CAISEPGLAGDFSRYEQYF
d_gene: .; j_gene: TRBJ1-5; v_gene: TRBV4-2; abundance: .; CDR3nt: TGTGCCAGCAGCCTGTATTGGGTGGGCAATCAGCCCCAGCATTTT; CDR3aa: CASSLYWVGNQPQHF
d_gene: .; j_gene: TRBJ2-3; v_gene: TRBV10-3; abundance: .; CDR3nt: TGTGCCCCCACCTTAGGGACTAGCACAGATACGCAGTATTTT; CDR3aa: CAPTLGTSTDTQYF
d_gene: .; j_gene: TRBJ2-7; v_gene: TRBV27; abundance: once; CDR3nt: TGTGCCAGCAGTTTTGGGACGGGAAATTACGAGCAGTACTTC; CDR3aa: CASSFGTGNYEQYF
d_gene: TRBD2; j_gene: TRBJ2-1; v_gene: TRBV4-1; abundance: .; CDR3nt: TGCGCCAGCAGCCAAGAGGCTAGCGGGAGTGACGGTGAGCAGTTCTTC; CDR3aa: CASSQEASGSDGEQFF
d_gene: .; j_gene: TRBJ2-3; v_gene: TRBV7-9; abundance: .; CDR3nt: TGTGCCAGCAGCTTATACGGACGGGTAGATACGCAGTATTTT; CDR3aa: CASSLYGRVDTQYF
d_gene: .; j_gene: TRBJ2-7; v_gene: TRBV27; abundance: .; CDR3nt: TGTGCCAGCAGTTTATTGGGTCCGCCGCAAAAGAGGGTCGACGAGCAGTACTTC; CDR3aa: CASSLLGPPQKRVDEQYF
d_gene: .; j_gene: TRBJ2-4; v_gene: TRBV10-1; abundance: .; CDR3nt: TGCGCCAGCAGTGATCCGGGAACCACGGGCAAAAACATTCAGTACTTC; CDR3aa: CASSDPGTTGKNIQYF
d_gene: TRBD1; j_gene: TRBJ2-7; v_gene: TRBV14; abundance: .; CDR3nt: TGTGCCAGCAGCCGGGACAGCTCCTACGAGCAGTACTTC; CDR3aa: CASSRDSSYEQYF
d_gene: .; j_gene: TRBJ2-2; v_gene: TRBV2; abundance: .; CDR3nt: TGTGCCACTCAGGTGAACACCGGGGAGCTGTTTTTT; CDR3aa: CATQVNTGELFF
d_gene: .; j_gene: TRBJ2-7; v_gene: TRBV11-3; abundance: .; CDR3nt: TGTGCCAGCAGCTCACACAGGGTACGGTACGAGCAGTACTTC; CDR3aa: CASSSHRVRYEQYF
d_gene: TRBD1; j_gene: TRBJ2-1; v_gene: TRBV7-8; abundance: .; CDR3nt: TGTGCCAGCAGCTTGGACAGGACAGGGATGTACAATGAGCAGTTCTTC; CDR3aa: CASSLDRTGMYNEQFF
d_gene: .; j_gene: TRBJ1-4; v_gene: TRBV4-1; abundance: .; CDR3nt: TGCGCCAGCAGCCAAGTTGGGTATCGAAATGAAAAACTGTTTTTT; CDR3aa: CASSQVGYRNEKLFF
d_gene: .; j_gene: TRBJ2-7; v_gene: TRBV14; abundance: .; CDR3nt: TGTGCCAGCAGCCTCCCCAGCGCGGGAGAGCAGTACTTC; CDR3aa: CASSLPSAGEQYF
d_gene: .; j_gene: TRBJ2-5; v_gene: TRBV28; abundance: .; CDR3nt: TGTGCCAGCAGTGGACCTTCGGGACGGCGTGCGGAGACCCAGTACTTC; CDR3aa: CASSGPSGRRAETQYF
d_gene: TRBD1; j_gene: TRBJ2-3; v_gene: TRBV7-2; abundance: .; CDR3nt: TGTGCCAGCAGCCGGAAAGAAGGGGACAGCAACACAGATACGCAGTATTTT; CDR3aa: CASSRKEGDSNTDTQYF
d_gene: .; j_gene: TRBJ2-3; v_gene: TRBV7-9; abundance: .; CDR3nt: TGTGCCAGCAGCAAGGGACAAGTGGATACGCAGTATTTT; CDR3aa: CASSKGQVDTQYF
d_gene: .; j_gene: TRBJ2-5; v_gene: TRBV15; abundance: once; CDR3nt: TGTGCCACCAGCAGAACCCAATCCCTGGAGACCCAGTACTTC; CDR3aa: CATSRTQSLETQYF
d_gene: .; j_gene: TRBJ2-5; v_gene: TRBV9; abundance: .; CDR3nt: TGTGCCAGCAGCGGTCTCTTACAAGAGACCCAGTACTTC; CDR3aa: CASSGLLQETQYF
d_gene: TRBD1; j_gene: TRBJ2-7; v_gene: TRBV27; abundance: .; CDR3nt: TGTGCCAGCAGTTCTGGACAGGGGGGAACCTACGAGCAGTACTTC; CDR3aa: CASSSGQGGTYEQYF
d_gene: .; j_gene: TRBJ2-1; v_gene: TRBV27; abundance: once; CDR3nt: TGTGCCAGCAGTCCTTATTCGGGACACGAGTACAATGAGCAGTTCTTC; CDR3aa: CASSPYSGHEYNEQFF
d_gene: TRBD1; j_gene: TRBJ1-2; v_gene: TRBV7-9; abundance: .; CDR3nt: TGTGCCAGCAGCTTCGCGGGACAGATTGGCTACACCTTC; CDR3aa: CASSFAGQIGYTF
d_gene: .; j_gene: TRBJ1-5; v_gene: TRBV4-1; abundance: .; CDR3nt: TGCGCCAGCAGCCAAGACAGCTATAGCAATCAGCCCCAGCATTTT; CDR3aa: CASSQDSYSNQPQHF
d_gene: .; j_gene: TRBJ1-1; v_gene: TRBV7-6; abundance: .; CDR3nt: TGTGCCAGCAGTTCTAGGGCCGGCACTGAAGCTTTCTTT; CDR3aa: CASSSRAGTEAFF
d_gene: TRBD2; j_gene: TRBJ2-7; v_gene: TRBV9; abundance: .; CDR3nt: TGTGCCAGCGGGCAGAGCGGGAGTTTATACGAGCAGTACTTC; CDR3aa: CASGQSGSLYEQYF
d_gene: TRBD1; j_gene: TRBJ1-1; v_gene: TRBV11-3; abundance: .; CDR3nt: TGTGCCAGCAGCCGGGGACAGGGAGGCACTGAAGCCTTCTTT; CDR3aa: CASSRGQGGTEAFF
d_gene: .; j_gene: TRBJ2-3; v_gene: TRBV5-6; abundance: .; CDR3nt: TGTGCCAGCAGCTTGTCTAGCCCTACGCAGTATTTT; CDR3aa: CASSLSSPTQYF
d_gene: .; j_gene: TRBJ2-1; v_gene: TRBV25-1; abundance: .; CDR3nt: TGTGCCAGCAGGCGGGGGCGTAGCGGCAATGAGCAGTTCTTC; CDR3aa: CASRRGRSGNEQFF
d_gene: TRBD2; j_gene: TRBJ2-5; v_gene: TRBV11-2; abundance: .; CDR3nt: TGTGCCAGCAGCTCGACTAGCGACCAAGAGACCCAGTACTTC; CDR3aa: CASSSTSDQETQYF
d_gene: .; j_gene: TRBJ1-4; v_gene: TRBV15; abundance: .; CDR3nt: TGTGCCACCAGCAGAGATGGGAGGGAGGAGGAAAAACTGTTTTTT; CDR3aa: CATSRDGREEEKLFF
d_gene: TRBD1; j_gene: TRBJ2-2; v_gene: TRBV5-1; abundance: .; CDR3nt: TGCGCCAGCTTACCTTGGACAGGGATGATCGGGGAGCTGTTTTTT; CDR3aa: CASLPWTGMIGELFF
d_gene: TRBD2; j_gene: TRBJ2-1; v_gene: TRBV5-1; abundance: .; CDR3nt: TGCGCCAGCAGACTGGGTCGCGGGAGGCAAAACAATGAGCAGTTCTTC; CDR3aa: CASRLGRGRQNNEQFF
d_gene: .; j_gene: TRBJ2-1; v_gene: TRBV7-8; abundance: .; CDR3nt: TGTGCCAGCAGCTTAGAAGGTCAGAATTTTAATGAGCAGTTCTTC; CDR3aa: CASSLEGQNFNEQFF
d_gene: .; j_gene: TRBJ2-7; v_gene: TRBV13; abundance: .; CDR3nt: TGTGCCAGCAGCTGGCAGGGGTCCGGAGGGGAGCAGTACTTC; CDR3aa: CASSWQGSGGEQYF